This T cell receptor (beta chain) originates from a study of patients and donors after allogeneic stem cell transplantation. Via MiXCR, TCRdb re-called the RT-PCR reads, giving one row per CDR3 protein. The table has roughly 880,000 distinct CDR3 sequences, approximately 19% seen once. Germline V gives CDR1 SGHRS, CDR2 YFSETQ. The V segment lost 4 bases and the J segment 3 bases; nucleotides outside the gene matches: 7. The CDR3 extends over 15 amino acids. This rearrangement joins TRBV5-1 to TRBJ2-3; 8 bases map to TRBD1. The sample comprised blood, either unsorted or a sorted T cell fraction (not recorded which). This TCR came from a human donor who was either an allogeneic HSCT recipient or a stem cell or donor lymphocyte infusion donor (not recorded which). It is not recorded whose cells these are; they may come from a transplant donor. CDR3 coding DNA: TGCGCCAGCAGCCCGACAGGGGAAGGAACAGATACGCAGTATTTT. This encodes CASSPTGEGTDTQYF.